This T cell receptor (beta chain) was obtained from a study of cytomegalovirus exposure and HLA in healthy donors. Study-level points and caveats: TCR association rates varied by HLA locus in a later analysis, with DRB1 highest and HLA-C lowest. The authors considered a cluster of highly shared sequence variants likely to be a sequencing artifact. For most TCR beta V segments, an earlier analysis put the productive rate at about 90% or about 30% of the time. Later analysis associated a missense DCLRE1C variant with TCR beta V- and J-gene trimming.

On this clone: Its antigen is undetermined.

The PCR was carried out with 60 Vbeta primers and 13 Jbeta primers. Assay: immunoSEQ multiplex PCR; the TCRdb copy retains only in-frame clones and omits some. The sample yields over 75,000 clones, approximately 78% seen once. V lost 5 bases and J lost 1, with 11 bases in between. This CDR3 comprises 13 residues. The germline V gene encodes CDR1 GTSNPN and CDR2 SVGIG (reference sequence). The sequencing input was PBMCs. The sequence came from a woman aged 55 to 70 in good health and CMV-seronegative. The V call is TRBV30, the J call TRBJ1-1; D unclear. CDR3 DNA: TGTGCCTGGGGCCCAGGAAAGAACACTGAAGCTTTCTTT. It yields the protein CAWGPGKNTEAFF.